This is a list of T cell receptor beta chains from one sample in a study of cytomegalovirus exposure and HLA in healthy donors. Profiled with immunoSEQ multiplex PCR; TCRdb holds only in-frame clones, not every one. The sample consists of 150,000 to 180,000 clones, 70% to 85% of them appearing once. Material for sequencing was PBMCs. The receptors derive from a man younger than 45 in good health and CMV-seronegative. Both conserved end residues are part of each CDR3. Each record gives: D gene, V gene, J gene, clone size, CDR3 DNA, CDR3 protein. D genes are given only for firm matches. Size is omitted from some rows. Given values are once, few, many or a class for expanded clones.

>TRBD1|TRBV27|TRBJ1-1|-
TGTGCCAGCAGTTTATCGCAGGGGGCGAACACTGAAGCTTTCTTT
CASSLSQGANTEAFF
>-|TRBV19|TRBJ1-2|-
TGTGCCAGTAGTTTCAACTTCGGGACACCTGGCTACACCTTC
CASSFNFGTPGYTF
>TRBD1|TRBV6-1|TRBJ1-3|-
TGTGCCAGCACCAGACAGGGCAACTCTGGAAACACCATATATTTT
CASTRQGNSGNTIYF
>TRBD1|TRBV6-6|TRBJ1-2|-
TGTGCCAGCAGCGGACAGGCGGTAACCTATGGCTACACCTTC
CASSGQAVTYGYTF
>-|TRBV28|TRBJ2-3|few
TGTGCCAGCAGTTTAACTACCACAGATACGCAGTATTTT
CASSLTTTDTQYF
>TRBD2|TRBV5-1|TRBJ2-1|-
TGCGCCAGCAGCTTACGGCAGGGAGGGAGCCCCTACAATGAGCAGTTCTTC
CASSLRQGGSPYNEQFF
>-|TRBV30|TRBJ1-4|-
TGTGCCTGGAGTCAGGCAACTAATGAAAAACTGTTTTTT
CAWSQATNEKLFF
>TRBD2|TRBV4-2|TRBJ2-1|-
TGTGCCAGCAGCCAAACCCCAGGCGGGAGCTCCTACAATGAGCAGTTCTTC
CASSQTPGGSSYNEQFF
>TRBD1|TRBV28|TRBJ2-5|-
TGTGCCAGCAGTTTCTACAGGGGGGTCCAAGAGACCCAGTACTTC
CASSFYRGVQETQYF
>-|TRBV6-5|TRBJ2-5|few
TGTGCCAGCTCGACTGGTTTGCAAGAGACCCAGTACTTC
CASSTGLQETQYF
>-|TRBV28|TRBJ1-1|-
TGTGCCAGCAGCCCTTCAGGGCGGACTGAAGCTTTCTTT
CASSPSGRTEAFF
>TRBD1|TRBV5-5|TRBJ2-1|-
TGTGCCAGCAGCTCCTACGTAGGACAGGGCGTATACAATGAGCAGTTCTTC
CASSSYVGQGVYNEQFF
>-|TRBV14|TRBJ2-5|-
TGTGCCAGCAGCCACGAAGAGACCCAGTACTTC
CASSHEETQYF
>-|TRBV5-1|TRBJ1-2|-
TGCGCCAGCAGCTTGGACGTCGGTTATGGCTACACCTTC
CASSLDVGYGYTF
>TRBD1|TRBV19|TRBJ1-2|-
TGTGCCAGTAGTATACAGGGGGCCGGTTCTGGCTACACCTTC
CASSIQGAGSGYTF
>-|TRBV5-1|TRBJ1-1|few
TGCGCCAGCAGCTTAGGGGGGGTGAACACTGAAGCTTTCTTT
CASSLGGVNTEAFF
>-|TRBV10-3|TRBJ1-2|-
TGTGCCATCAGTGAAACAGGAACTAACTATGGCTACACCTTC
CAISETGTNYGYTF
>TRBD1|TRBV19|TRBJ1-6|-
TGTGCCAGTAGTCTACTGGGACAGCATAATTCACCCCTCCACTTT
CASSLLGQHNSPLHF
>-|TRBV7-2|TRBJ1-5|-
TGTGCCAGCAGCCGGAGCTCAGATGGTCAGCCCCAGCATTTT
CASSRSSDGQPQHF
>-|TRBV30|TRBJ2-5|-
TGTGCCTGGAGTGTACCCAGGGCGCAAGAGACCCAGTACTTC
CAWSVPRAQETQYF
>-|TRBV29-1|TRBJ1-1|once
TGCAGCGTTGGACAGCTAAACACTGAAGCTTTCTTT
CSVGQLNTEAFF
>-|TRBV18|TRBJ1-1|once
TGTGCCAGCTCACGCAGTCTGGACACTGAAGCTTTCTTT
CASSRSLDTEAFF
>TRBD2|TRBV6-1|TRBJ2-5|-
TGTGCCAGCAGTAGGGGACTAGCGGGGCAAGAGACCCAGTACTTC
CASSRGLAGQETQYF
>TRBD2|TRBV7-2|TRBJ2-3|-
TGTGCCAGCAGCTCGGGACTAGCGGGGCGAAATACGCAGTATTTT
CASSSGLAGRNTQYF
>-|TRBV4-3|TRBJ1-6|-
TGCGCCAGCAGCCAATCTCAGACAGTCCATAATTCACCCCTCCACTTT
CASSQSQTVHNSPLHF
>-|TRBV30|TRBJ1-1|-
TGTGCCTGGAGTCGGGGGGACCTATTCCTGAACACTGAAGCTTTCTTT
CAWSRGDLFLNTEAFF
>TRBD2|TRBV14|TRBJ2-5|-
TGTGCCAGCAGCCAACAAAGCGGGGGCCTTACTTCCCAAGAGACCCAGTACTTC
CASSQQSGGLTSQETQYF
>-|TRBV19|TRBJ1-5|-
TGTGCCAGTAGTATAACGAAGGGGGGGGGTCAGCCCCAGCATTTT
CASSITKGGGQPQHF
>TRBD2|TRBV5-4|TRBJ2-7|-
TGTGCCAGCAGCTTGGTTCAGGGAGGGTACGAGCAGTACTTC
CASSLVQGGYEQYF
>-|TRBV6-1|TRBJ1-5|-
TGTGCCAGCAGTGAAGACAGGTTGGAGCCCCAGAATTTT
CASSEDRLEPQNF
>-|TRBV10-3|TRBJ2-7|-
TGTGCCATCAGTGAGAGAGGGGGCGAGCAGTACTTC
CAISERGGEQYF
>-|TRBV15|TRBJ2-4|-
TGTGCCACCAGCCCCGGTGGAAACATTCAGTACTTC
CATSPGGNIQYF
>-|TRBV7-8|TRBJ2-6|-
TGTGCCAGCAGCTTAGTTAGAGGGGCCAACGTCCTGACTTTC
CASSLVRGANVLTF
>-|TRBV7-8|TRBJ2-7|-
TGTGCCAGCAGCTCACGAAAGACAGGAACCTACGAGCAGTACTTC
CASSSRKTGTYEQYF
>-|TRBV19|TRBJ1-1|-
TGTGCCAGTAGTATTTCCCAGGGCCTGAACACTGAAGCTTTCTTT
CASSISQGLNTEAFF
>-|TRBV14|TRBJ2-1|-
TGTGCCAGCAGCCCTGGGGGCAAGAGCTCCTACAATGAGCAGTTCTTC
CASSPGGKSSYNEQFF
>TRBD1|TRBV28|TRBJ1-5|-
TGTGCCAGCAGTTCCCGGGGCCTTGGGGGACAGACGCAGCCCCAGCATTTT
CASSSRGLGGQTQPQHF
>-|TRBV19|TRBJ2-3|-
TGTGCCAGTAGTATTGACAGGCGCACAGATACGCAGTATTTT
CASSIDRRTDTQYF
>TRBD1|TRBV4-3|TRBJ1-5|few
TGCGCCAGCAGCCAAGTGACAGGGATCGGTCAGCCCCAGCATTTT
CASSQVTGIGQPQHF
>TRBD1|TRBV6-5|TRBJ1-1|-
TGTGCCAGCAGTAACAGGGGGCACACTGAAGCTTTCTTT
CASSNRGHTEAFF
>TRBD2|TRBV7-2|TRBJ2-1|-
TGTGCCAGCAGCTTACTAGCGGGGCCGCATGAGCAGTTCTTC
CASSLLAGPHEQFF
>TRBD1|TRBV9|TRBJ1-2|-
TGTGCCAGCAGCCCCTCGGACAGGGTCTATGGCTACACCTTC
CASSPSDRVYGYTF
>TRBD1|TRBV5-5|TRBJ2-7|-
TGTGCCAGCAGCTTGGGGACAGGGGTTGGTGAGCAGTACTTC
CASSLGTGVGEQYF
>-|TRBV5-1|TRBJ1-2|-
TGCGCCAGCAGGTCCGGACAGAGATATGGCTACACCTTC
CASRSGQRYGYTF
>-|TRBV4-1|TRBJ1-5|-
TGCGCCAGCAGCCCCAACAATCAGCCCCAGCATTTT
CASSPNNQPQHF
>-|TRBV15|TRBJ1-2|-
TGTGCCACCAGCAGAGACATGCTCATAACCGGGAGGGTTAACTATGGCTACACCTTC
CATSRDMLITGRVNYGYTF
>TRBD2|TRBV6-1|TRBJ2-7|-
TGTGCCAGCAGTGAACTAGGGACTAGTAGCGAGCAGTACTTC
CASSELGTSSEQYF
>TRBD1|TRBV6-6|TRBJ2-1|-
TGTGCCAGCAGAACAGGGGATGAGCAGTTCTTC
CASRTGDEQFF
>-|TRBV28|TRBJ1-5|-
TGTGCCAGCCCTACAGGTTTTAGCAATCAGCCCCAGAATTTT
CASPTGFSNQPQNF
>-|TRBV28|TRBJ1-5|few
TGTGCCAGCAGCACGGACACCTATCAGCCCCAGCATTTT
CASSTDTYQPQHF